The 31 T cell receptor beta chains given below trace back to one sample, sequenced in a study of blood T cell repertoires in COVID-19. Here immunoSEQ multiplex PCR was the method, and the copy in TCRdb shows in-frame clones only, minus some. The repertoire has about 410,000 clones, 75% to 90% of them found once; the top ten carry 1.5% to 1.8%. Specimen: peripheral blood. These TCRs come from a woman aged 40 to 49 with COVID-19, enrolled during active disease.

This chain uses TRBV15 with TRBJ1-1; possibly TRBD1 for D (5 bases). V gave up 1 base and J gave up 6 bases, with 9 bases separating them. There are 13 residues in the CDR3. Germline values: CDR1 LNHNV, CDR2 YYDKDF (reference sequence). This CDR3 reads CATSRVGGAEAFF. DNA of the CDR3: TGTGCCACCAGCAGAGTGGGGGGGGCTGAAGCTTTCTTT.

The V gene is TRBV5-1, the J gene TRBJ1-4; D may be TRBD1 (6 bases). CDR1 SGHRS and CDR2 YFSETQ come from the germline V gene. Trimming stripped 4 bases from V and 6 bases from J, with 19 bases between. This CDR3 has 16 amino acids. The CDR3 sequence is CASSGGPRGAHEKLFF. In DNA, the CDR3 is TGCGCCAGCAGCGGGGGCCCCAGAGGCGCCCATGAAAAACTGTTTTTT.

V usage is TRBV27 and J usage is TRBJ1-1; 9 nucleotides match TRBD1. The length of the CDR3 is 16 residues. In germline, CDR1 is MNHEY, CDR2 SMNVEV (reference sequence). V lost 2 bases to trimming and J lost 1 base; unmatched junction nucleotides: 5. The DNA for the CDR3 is TGTGCCAGCAGTTTAGGGACAGGGCCGAGGAACACTGAAGCTTTCTTT. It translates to CASSLGTGPRNTEAFF.

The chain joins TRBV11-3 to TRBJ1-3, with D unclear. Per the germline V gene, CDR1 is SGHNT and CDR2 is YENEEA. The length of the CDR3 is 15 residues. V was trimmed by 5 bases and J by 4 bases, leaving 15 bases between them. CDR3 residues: CASSAGGGFGNTIYF. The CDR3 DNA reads TGTGCCAGCAGCGCCGGCGGAGGGTTCGGAAACACCATATATTTT.

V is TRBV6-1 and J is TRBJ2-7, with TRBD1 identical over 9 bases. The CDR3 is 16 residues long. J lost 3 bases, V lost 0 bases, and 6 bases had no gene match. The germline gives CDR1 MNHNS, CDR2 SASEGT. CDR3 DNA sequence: TGTGCCAGCAGTGAAGCCGGCGGACAGGGGATCTACGAGCAGTACTTC. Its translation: CASSEAGGQGIYEQYF.

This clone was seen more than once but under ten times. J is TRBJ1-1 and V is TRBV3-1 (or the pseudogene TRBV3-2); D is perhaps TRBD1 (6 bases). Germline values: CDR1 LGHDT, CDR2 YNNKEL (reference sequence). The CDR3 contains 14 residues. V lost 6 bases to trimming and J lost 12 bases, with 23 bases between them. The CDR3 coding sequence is TGTGCCAGCAGTCGGACAGTGGACGGTTCGGCATCTTTCTTT. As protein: CASSRTVDGSASFF.

CDR3 sequence reads: CASSPDRGITGELFF. The CDR3 DNA is TGTGCCAGCAGCCCGGACAGGGGGATTACCGGGGAGCTGTTTTTT. V is TRBV5-6 and J is TRBJ2-2, with 10 bases fitting TRBD1. The CDR3 is 15 amino acids. Germline values: CDR1 SGHDT, CDR2 YYEEEE. V dropped 4 bases and J dropped 5; count of bases not matched to a gene: 5. The entire variable domain, with the rest obtained from reference TRBV5-6 and TRBJ2-2, is as follows: DAGVTQSPTHLIKTRGQQVTLRCSPKSGHDTVSWYQQALGQGPQFIFQYYEEEERQRGNFPDRFSGHQFPNYSSELNVNALLLGDSALYLCASSPDRGITGELFFGEGSRLTVL.

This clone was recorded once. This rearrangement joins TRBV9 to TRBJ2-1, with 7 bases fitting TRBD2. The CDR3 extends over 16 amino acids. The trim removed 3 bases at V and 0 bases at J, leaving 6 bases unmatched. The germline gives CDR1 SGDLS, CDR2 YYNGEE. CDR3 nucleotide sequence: TGTGCCAGCAGCGCTGCAGCGGGGCTCTCCTACAATGAGCAGTTCTTC. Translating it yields CASSAAAGLSYNEQFF.

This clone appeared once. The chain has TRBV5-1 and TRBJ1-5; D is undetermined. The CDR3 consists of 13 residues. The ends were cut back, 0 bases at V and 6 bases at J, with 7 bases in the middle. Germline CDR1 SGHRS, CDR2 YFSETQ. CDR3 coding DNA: TGCGCCAGCAGCTTGGATGGGCGTCAGCCCCAGCATTTT. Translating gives CASSLDGRQPQHF.

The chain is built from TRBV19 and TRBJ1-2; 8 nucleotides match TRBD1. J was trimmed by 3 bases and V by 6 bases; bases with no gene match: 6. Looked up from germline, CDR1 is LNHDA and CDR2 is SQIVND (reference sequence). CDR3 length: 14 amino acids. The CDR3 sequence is CASRSPGQDYGYTF. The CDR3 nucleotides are TGTGCCAGTAGGAGCCCGGGACAGGACTATGGCTACACCTTC.

As DNA, the CDR3 is TGTGCCAGCAGGTCACAGGAAGGTCTAGGGGAGCTGTTTTTT. It translates to CASRSQEGLGELFF. This chain uses TRBV6-5 with TRBJ2-2; the D gene is possibly TRBD1 (5 bases). This CDR3 has 14 residues. Germline lookup yields CDR1 MNHEY and CDR2 SVGAGI. V lost 6 bases, J lost 8 bases, and 16 bases lay in between.

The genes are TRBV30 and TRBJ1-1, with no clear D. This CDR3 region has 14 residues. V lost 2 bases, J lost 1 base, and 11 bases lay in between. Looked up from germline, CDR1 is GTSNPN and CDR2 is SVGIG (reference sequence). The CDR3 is CAWSPIARNTEAFF. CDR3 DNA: TGTGCCTGGAGTCCGATCGCTAGGAACACTGAAGCTTTCTTT.

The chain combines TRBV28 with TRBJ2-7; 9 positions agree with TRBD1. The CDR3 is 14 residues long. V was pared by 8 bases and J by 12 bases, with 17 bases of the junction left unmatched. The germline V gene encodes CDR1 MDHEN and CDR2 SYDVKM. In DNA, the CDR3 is TGTGCCAGCGGGACCGGGACAGGGTCCACCAAAGGGTACTTC. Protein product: CASGTGTGSTKGYF.

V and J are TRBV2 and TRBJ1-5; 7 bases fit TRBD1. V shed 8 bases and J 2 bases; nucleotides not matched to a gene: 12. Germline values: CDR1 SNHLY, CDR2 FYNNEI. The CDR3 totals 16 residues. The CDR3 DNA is TGTGCCAGCTCCACAGGGGACGGTTGGGGCAATCAGCCCCAGCATTTT. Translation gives CASSTGDGWGNQPQHF. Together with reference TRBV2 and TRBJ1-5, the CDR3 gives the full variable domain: EPEVTQTPSHQVTQMGQEVILRCVPISNHLYFYWYRQILGQKVEFLVSFYNNEISEKSEIFDDQFSVERPDGSNFTLKIRSTKLEDSAMYFCASSTGDGWGNQPQHFGDGTRLSIL.

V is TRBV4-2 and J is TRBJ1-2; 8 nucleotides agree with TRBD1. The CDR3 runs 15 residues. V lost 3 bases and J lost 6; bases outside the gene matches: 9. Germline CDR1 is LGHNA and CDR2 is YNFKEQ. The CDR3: CASSQPDRGGDGYTF. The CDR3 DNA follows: TGTGCCAGCAGCCAGCCCGACAGGGGAGGGGATGGCTACACCTTC.

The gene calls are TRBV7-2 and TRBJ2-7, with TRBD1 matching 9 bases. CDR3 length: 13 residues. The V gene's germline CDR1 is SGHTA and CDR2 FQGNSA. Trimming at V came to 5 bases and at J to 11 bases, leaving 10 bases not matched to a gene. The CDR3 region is CASSLRTGEGKYF. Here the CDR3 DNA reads TGTGCCAGCAGCCTCCGGACAGGGGAGGGGAAGTACTTC.

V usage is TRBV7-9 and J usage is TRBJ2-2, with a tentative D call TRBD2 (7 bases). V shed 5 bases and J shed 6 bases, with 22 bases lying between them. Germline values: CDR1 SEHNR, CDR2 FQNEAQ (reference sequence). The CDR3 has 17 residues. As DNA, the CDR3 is TGTGCCAGCAGCCCCGGGGGGCCGGGGGTCGAGTCCGGGGAGCTGTTTTTT. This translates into CASSPGGPGVESGELFF.

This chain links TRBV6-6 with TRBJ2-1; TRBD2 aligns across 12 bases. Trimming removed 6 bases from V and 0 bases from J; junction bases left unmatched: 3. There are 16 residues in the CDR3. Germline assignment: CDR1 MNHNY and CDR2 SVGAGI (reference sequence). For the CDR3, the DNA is TGTGCCAGCAGACGACTAGCGGGGGCCTCCTACAATGAGCAGTTCTTC. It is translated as CASRRLAGASYNEQFF.

CDR3 residues: CASSLGGLTYGYTF. The CDR3 DNA is TGTGCCAGCAGTTTGGGGGGGCTTACCTATGGCTACACCTTC. The V and J genes are TRBV28 and TRBJ1-2; D is possibly TRBD1 (6 bases). Germline CDR1 reads MDHEN; CDR2 reads SYDVKM. Trimming removed 3 bases from V and 4 bases from J, with 12 bases in between. This CDR3 contains 14 residues.

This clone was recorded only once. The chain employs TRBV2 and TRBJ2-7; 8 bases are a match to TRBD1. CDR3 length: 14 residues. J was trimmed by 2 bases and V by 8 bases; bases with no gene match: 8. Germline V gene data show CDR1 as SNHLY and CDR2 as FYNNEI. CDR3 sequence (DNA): TGTGCCAGCGCATTTGGGACAGGCACCTACGAGCAGTACTTC. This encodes CASAFGTGTYEQYF.

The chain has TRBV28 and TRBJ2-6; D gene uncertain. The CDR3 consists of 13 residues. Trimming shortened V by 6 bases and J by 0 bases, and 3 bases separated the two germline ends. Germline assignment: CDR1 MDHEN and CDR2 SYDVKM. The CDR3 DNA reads TGTGCCAGCAGCTACTCTGGGGCCAACGTCCTGACTTTC. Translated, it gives CASSYSGANVLTF.

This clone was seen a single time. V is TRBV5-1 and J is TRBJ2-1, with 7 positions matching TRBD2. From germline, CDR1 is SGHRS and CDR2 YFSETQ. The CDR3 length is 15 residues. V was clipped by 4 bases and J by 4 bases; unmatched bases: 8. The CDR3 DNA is TGCGCCAGCAGCCTCACTAGCGCGACATACAATGAGCAGTTCTTC. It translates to CASSLTSATYNEQFF.

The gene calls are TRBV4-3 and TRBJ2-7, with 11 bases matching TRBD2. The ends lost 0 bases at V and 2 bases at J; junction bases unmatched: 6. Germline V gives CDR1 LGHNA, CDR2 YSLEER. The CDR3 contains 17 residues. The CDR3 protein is CASSQDHLAGGTYEQYF. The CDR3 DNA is TGCGCCAGCAGCCAAGATCACTTAGCGGGAGGGACCTACGAGCAGTACTTC.

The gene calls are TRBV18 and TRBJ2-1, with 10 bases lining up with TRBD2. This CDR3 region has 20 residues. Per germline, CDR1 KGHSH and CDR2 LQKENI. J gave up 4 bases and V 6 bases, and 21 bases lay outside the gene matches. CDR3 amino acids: CASSLDRLPPQREGYNEQFF. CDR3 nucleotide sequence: TGTGCCAGCTCCCTCGACCGTTTACCCCCTCAGCGGGAGGGGTACAATGAGCAGTTCTTC.

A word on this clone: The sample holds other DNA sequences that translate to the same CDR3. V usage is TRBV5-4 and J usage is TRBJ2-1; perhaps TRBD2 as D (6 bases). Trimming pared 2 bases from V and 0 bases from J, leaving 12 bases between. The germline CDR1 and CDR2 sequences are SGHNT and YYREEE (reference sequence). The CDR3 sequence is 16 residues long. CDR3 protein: CASSLSGGGSYNEQFF. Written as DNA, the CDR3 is TGTGCCAGCAGCTTATCCGGGGGAGGCTCCTACAATGAGCAGTTCTTC.

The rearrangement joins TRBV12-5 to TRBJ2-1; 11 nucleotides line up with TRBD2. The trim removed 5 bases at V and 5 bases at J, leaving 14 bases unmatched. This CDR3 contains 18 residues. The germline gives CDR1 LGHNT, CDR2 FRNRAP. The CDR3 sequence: CASGAPFPSGGTNNEQFF. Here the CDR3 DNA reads TGTGCTAGTGGTGCCCCCTTTCCTAGCGGGGGGACCAACAATGAGCAGTTCTTC.

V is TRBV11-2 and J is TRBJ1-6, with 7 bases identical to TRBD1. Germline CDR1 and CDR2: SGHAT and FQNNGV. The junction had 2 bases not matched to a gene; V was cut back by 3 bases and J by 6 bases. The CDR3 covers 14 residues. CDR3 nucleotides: TGTGCCAGCAGCTTTCGACAGGGTAATTCACCCCTCCACTTT. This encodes CASSFRQGNSPLHF.

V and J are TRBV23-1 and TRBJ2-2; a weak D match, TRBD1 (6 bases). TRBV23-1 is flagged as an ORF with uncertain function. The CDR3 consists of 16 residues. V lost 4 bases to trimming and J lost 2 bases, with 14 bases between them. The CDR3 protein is CASSPLQGFNTGELFF. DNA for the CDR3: TGCGCCAGCAGTCCACTACAGGGCTTCAACACCGGGGAGCTGTTTTTT.

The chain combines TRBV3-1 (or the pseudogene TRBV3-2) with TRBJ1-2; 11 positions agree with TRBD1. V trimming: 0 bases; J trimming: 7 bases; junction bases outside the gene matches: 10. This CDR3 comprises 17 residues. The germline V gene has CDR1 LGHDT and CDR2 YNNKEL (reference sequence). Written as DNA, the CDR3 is TGTGCCAGCAGCCAAGATTCTCTAGGACAGGGGGCCAGTGGCTACACCTTC. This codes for CASSQDSLGQGASGYTF.

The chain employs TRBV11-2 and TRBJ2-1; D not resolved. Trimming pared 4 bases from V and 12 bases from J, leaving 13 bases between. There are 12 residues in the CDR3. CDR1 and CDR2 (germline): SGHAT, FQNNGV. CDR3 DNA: TGTGCCAGCAGCTCAGACCTAGGATGGCAGTTCTTC. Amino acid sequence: CASSSDLGWQFF.

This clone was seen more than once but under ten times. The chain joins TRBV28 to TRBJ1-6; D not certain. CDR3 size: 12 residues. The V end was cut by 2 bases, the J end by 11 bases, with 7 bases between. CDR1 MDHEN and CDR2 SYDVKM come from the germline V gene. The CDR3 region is CASSLSRAPLHF. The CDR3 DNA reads TGTGCCAGCAGTTTAAGTAGAGCACCCCTCCACTTT.